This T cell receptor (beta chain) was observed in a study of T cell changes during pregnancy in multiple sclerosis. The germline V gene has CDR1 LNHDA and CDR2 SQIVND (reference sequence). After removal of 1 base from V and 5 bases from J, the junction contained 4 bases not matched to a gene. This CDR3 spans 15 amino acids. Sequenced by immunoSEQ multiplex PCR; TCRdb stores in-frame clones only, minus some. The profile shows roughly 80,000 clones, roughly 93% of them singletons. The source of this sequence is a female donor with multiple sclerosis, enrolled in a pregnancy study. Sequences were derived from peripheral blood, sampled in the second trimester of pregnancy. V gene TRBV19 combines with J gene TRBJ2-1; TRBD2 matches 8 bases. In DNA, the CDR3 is TGTGCCAGTAGTATAGGTCGAGCGGGAGACAATGAGCAGTTCTTC. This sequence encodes CASSIGRAGDNEQFF.